This TCR beta chain was found in a study of graft-versus-host responses after intestinal transplantation. Study-level findings and limits: Allograft graft-versus-host to host-versus-graft clonal ratios ran high in patients with graft-donor T cell macrochimerism.

Germline CDR1 is SGHTA and CDR2 is FQGNSA. Trimming removed 3 bases at V and 7 bases at J, with 7 bases between. This CDR3 spans 12 amino acids. Only in-frame clones appear in the TCRdb table, and some are missing; sequencing was by immunoSEQ multiplex PCR. The sample yields 130,000 or so clones, over 85% seen once. This clone was seen only a few times. The antigen is not known. The chain combines TRBV7-2 with TRBJ1-5; no reliable D call. This sample comprised unstimulated CD4+ T cells sorted from spleen or lymph node cells, obtained before intestinal transplant. This TCR came from a human donor who received an intestinal transplant. CDR3 nucleotides: TGTGCCAGCAGCTTGGATCACCAGCCCCAGCATTTT. Protein sequence: CASSLDHQPQHF.